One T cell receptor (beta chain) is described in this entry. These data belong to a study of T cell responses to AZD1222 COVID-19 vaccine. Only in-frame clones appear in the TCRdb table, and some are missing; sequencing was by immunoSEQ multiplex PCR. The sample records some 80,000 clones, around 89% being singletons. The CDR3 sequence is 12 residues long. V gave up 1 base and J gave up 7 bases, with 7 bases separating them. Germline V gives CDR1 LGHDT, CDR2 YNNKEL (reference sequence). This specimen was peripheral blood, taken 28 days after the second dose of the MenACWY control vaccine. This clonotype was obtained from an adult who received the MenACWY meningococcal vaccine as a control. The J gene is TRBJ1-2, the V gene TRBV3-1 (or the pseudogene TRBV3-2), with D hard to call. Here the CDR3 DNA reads TGTGCCAGCAGCCAAGGTACTCTTGGCTACACCTTC. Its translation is CASSQGTLGYTF.